This TCR beta chain was profiled in a study of cytomegalovirus exposure and HLA in healthy donors. Findings and limits, study-wide: TCR beta V- and J-gene trimming was later associated with a missense DCLRE1C variant. Researchers reported that three CMV-associated chains were confirmed in vitro as CMV antigen-specific. A later analysis reportedly identified an Asian-associated ancestry cluster as carrying fewer N-insertions than the roughly 670-donor mean. Altogether, around 160 TCR beta chains were recorded as cytomegalovirus-associated.

This clone was observed a handful of times. Its target is unknown. In the PCR, 60 Vbeta and 13 Jbeta primers were used. The method was immunoSEQ multiplex PCR; TCRdb's version includes in-frame clones alone and lacks a portion of them. Counted here are about 170,000 clones, over 80% occurring once; the ten biggest clones make up more than 1%. Sequencing was done on a sample of PBMCs. This sequence originates from a boy younger than 10 in good health and CMV-seronegative.

CDR3 sequence: CASSERGLDTEAFF. CDR3 sequence (DNA): TGTGCCAGCAGCGAAAGGGGGTTGGACACTGAAGCTTTCTTT. The chain employs TRBV6-1 and TRBJ1-1, with D perhaps TRBD1 (6 bases). This CDR3 has 14 residues. V shed 6 bases and J shed 3 bases, with 14 bases lying between them. Germline CDR1 and CDR2: MNHNS and SASEGT.